This entry is about one T cell receptor beta chain. The clone's antigen remains unknown. Per-base quality was not reported, and no clone a single base away is much larger than it. This sample is part of a study. TCRdb records Illumina MiSeq as the sequencer. Using fastp trimming at Q25 and MiXCR clonotype assembly, TCRdb reanalyzed the public sequencing data and kept in-frame beta chains. Rows with a matching CDR3 protein are joined into one entry that keeps the most common DNA and genes. The sample includes 3,500 to 5,000 distinct CDR3 sequences, with 10% to 13% observed a single time. Jointly, the top ten make up about 13% of the sample. The trim is 2 bases for V and 4 bases for J, with a gap of 12 bases between the germline ends. In the germline V gene (reference sequence), CDR1 corresponds to GTSNPN and CDR2 to SVGIG. Including cysteine and phenylalanine, the CDR3 has 14 amino acids. The read is trimmed to its CDR3 DNA, 42 bases read in frame from base 1.

The sequencing sample was made of CD4+ T cells from synovial fluid. The TCR originated in a human donor with rheumatoid arthritis. The receptor chain draws on TRBV30 and TRBJ1-3, with a weak D call of TRBD1 (6 bases match). CDR3 reads: CAWSSGTPGNTIYF. The nucleotide sequence reads as follows: TGTGCCTGGAGTAGCGGGACACCCGGAAACACCATATATTTT. This CDR3, with the reference TRBV30 and TRBJ1-3 proteins standing in past its ends, gives the full variable domain SQTIHQWPATLVQPVGSPLSLECTVEGTSNPNLYWYRQAAGRGLQLLFYSVGIGQISSEVPQNLSASRPQDRQFILSSKKLLLSDSGFYLCAWSSGTPGNTIYFGEGSWLTVV.